A single sample gave rise to the 9 T cell receptor beta chains below, sequenced in a study of blood T cell repertoires in COVID-19. The table came from immunoSEQ multiplex PCR; TCRdb's copy has only in-frame clones and leaves some out. The sample contains about 190,000 clones, about 83% of which appear only once. The sequencing sample was made of peripheral blood. The receptors were gathered from a woman aged 70 to 79 with COVID-19, enrolled during active disease.

This chain connects TRBV27 to TRBJ2-3; TRBD2 might be the D (6 bases). The CDR3 covers 13 residues. V lost 0 bases, J lost 5 bases, and 6 bases lay in between. Germline CDR1 reads MNHEY; CDR2 reads SMNVEV (reference sequence). The CDR3 loop is CASSLSREDTQYF. As DNA, the CDR3 is TGTGCCAGCAGTTTATCGCGGGAAGATACGCAGTATTTT.

The V call is TRBV18, the J call TRBJ1-1; 7 bases align to TRBD1. The CDR3 extends over 16 amino acids. Unmatched junction bases numbered 6, after V lost 2 bases and J lost 0 bases. Germline CDR1 reads KGHSH; CDR2 reads LQKENI. CDR3 in amino acids: CASSPRDSRLNTEAFF. The CDR3 DNA sequence: TGTGCCAGCTCACCAAGGGACAGCCGCCTGAACACTGAAGCTTTCTTT.

The rearrangement joins TRBV3-1 (or the pseudogene TRBV3-2) to TRBJ2-1, with 15 bases identical to TRBD2. The CDR3 spans 17 residues. Trimming took 0 bases from V and 6 from J; bases not matched to a gene: 3. The germline gives CDR1 LGHDT, CDR2 YNNKEL (reference sequence). CDR3 in DNA: TGTGCCAGCAGCCAAGATCCGGGACTAGCGGGAGGCAATGAGCAGTTCTTC. Protein: CASSQDPGLAGGNEQFF.

This CDR3 reads CATSDFLAGGQFF. Written as DNA, the CDR3 is TGTGCCACCAGTGATTTTCTGGCGGGAGGGCAGTTCTTC. V and J are TRBV24-1 and TRBJ2-1, with 8 nucleotides matching TRBD2. This CDR3 spans 13 amino acids. Germline V gene data show CDR1 as KGHDR and CDR2 as SFDVKD. With 1 base clipped from V and 12 bases from J, the junction kept 4 bases outside the gene matches.

The gene calls are TRBV5-1 and TRBJ2-7; 8 bases are a match to TRBD1. The CDR3 runs 14 residues. CDR1 is SGHRS, CDR2 YFSETQ, per germline. J was trimmed by 4 bases and V by 2 bases; bases with no gene match: 5. Written as DNA, the CDR3 is TGCGCCAGCAGCTTTCGGCAGGGGGCGTACGAGCAGTACTTC. It encodes CASSFRQGAYEQYF.

This clone was seen more than once but under ten times. The chain recombines TRBV4-2 with TRBJ2-7, with D unclear. The CDR3 has 12 amino acids. V shed 0 bases and J shed 3 bases, with 3 bases lying between them. In germline, CDR1 is LGHNA, CDR2 YNFKEQ. CDR3: CASSQDSYEQYF. The CDR3 bases are TGTGCCAGCAGCCAAGATAGCTACGAGCAGTACTTC.

The V gene is TRBV20-1, the J gene TRBJ2-5, with TRBD1 as a possible D gene (6 bases). Germline lookup yields CDR1 DFQATT and CDR2 SNEGSKA (reference sequence). Trimming left V 5 bases short and J 3 bases short, with 7 bases between. The CDR3 sequence is 11 residues long. The DNA for the CDR3 is TGCAGTGCTTACAGGGAAGAGACCCAGTACTTC. It specifies CSAYREETQYF.

This clone has more than one count but fewer than ten. The chain recombines TRBV7-2 with TRBJ2-3, with 7 bases aligning to TRBD2. This CDR3 region has 17 residues. The germline CDR1 and CDR2 sequences are SGHTA and FQGNSA. J was trimmed by 6 bases and V by 4 bases; bases with no gene match: 16. CDR3 region: CASSSYLAASSLDTQYF. In DNA, the CDR3 is TGTGCCAGCAGCTCCTACCTAGCGGCCTCATCCTTGGATACGCAGTATTTT.

The rearrangement links TRBV5-1 to TRBJ1-4; 9 bases are shared with TRBD1. With V trimmed by 3 bases and J by 4 bases, 10 bases remained unmatched. There are 17 residues in the CDR3. Per germline, CDR1 SGHRS and CDR2 YFSETQ. The CDR3 is CASSSRITGGVNEKLFF. The DNA for the CDR3 is TGCGCCAGCAGCTCTAGAATTACAGGGGGCGTTAATGAAAAACTGTTTTTT.